The 5 T cell receptor beta chains below come from one sample, sequenced in a study of T cells in Graves' hyperthyroidism and ophthalmopathy. The investigators amplified TCR beta CDR3 regions from RNA transcripts. HTBI primers were employed in a first-round RT-PCR of the TCR CDR3. In TCRdb, the multiplex PCR reads were re-called with MiXCR into one record per CDR3 protein. This sample has around 690,000 distinct CDR3 sequences, with about 18% found just once. The sample taken for sequencing was blood. These receptors were obtained from a man aged 50-60 years with Graves' hyperthyroidism.

This chain links TRBV18 with TRBJ2-1; 10 positions agree with TRBD2. Germline assignment: CDR1 KGHSH and CDR2 LQKENI. This CDR3 comprises 21 residues. After removal of 4 bases from V and 0 bases from J, the junction contained 18 bases not matched to a gene. CDR3 nucleotides: TGTGCCAGCTCACGTACGGCTCTAGGTAACCCTAGCGGGAGCTCCTACAATGAGCAGTTCTTC. The encoded protein is CASSRTALGNPSGSSYNEQFF.

The rearrangement uses TRBV11-1 and TRBJ2-4; no reliable D call. This CDR3 is 15 amino acids long. V gave up 0 bases and J gave up 8 bases, with 14 bases separating them. Germline V gives CDR1 SGHAT, CDR2 FQDESV (reference sequence). The CDR3 region is CASSLASGPYYIQYF. CDR3 DNA: TGTGCCAGCAGCTTAGCGAGTGGGCCATACTACATTCAGTACTTC.

The chain links TRBV20-1 to TRBJ2-1; TRBD2 matches at 7 bases. CDR1 and CDR2 from the germline V gene are DFQATT and SNEGSKA (reference sequence). The V gene end was trimmed by 3 bases and the J gene end by 4 bases; junction bases not matched to a gene: 6. This CDR3 contains 14 residues. The DNA for the CDR3 is TGCAGTGCTAGTAACCTAGCGGTGTACAATGAGCAGTTCTTC. Translating gives CSASNLAVYNEQFF.

This clonotype was detected ten times or more. The gene calls are TRBV28 and TRBJ1-6, with 7 positions matching TRBD1. J lost 6 bases, V lost 5 bases, and 16 bases had no gene match. Germline lookup yields CDR1 MDHEN and CDR2 SYDVKM. The CDR3 spans 18 residues. The CDR3 loop reads CASSTYGATGTVNSPLHF. CDR3 coding DNA: TGTGCCAGCAGTACCTATGGGGCTACCGGGACAGTTAATTCACCCCTCCACTTT.

Comment on this clonotype: A much larger clone differs from this one at a single base, so this may be a read error. The chain combines TRBV30 with TRBJ2-3; D not certain. CDR1 is GTSNPN, CDR2 SVGIG, per germline (reference sequence). There are 11 residues in the CDR3. CDR3 sequence reads: CPWSLPDTQYF. CDR3 nucleotide sequence: TGTCCCTGGAGTCTTCCAGATACGCAGTATTTT.